One sample yielded the 9 T cell receptor beta chains listed below, sequenced in a study of early T cells in non-severe SARS-CoV-2 infection. TCRdb processed the 5' RACE reads anew with MiXCR; each CDR3 protein has one entry. The table includes about 30,000 distinct CDR3 sequences, 3% to 5% detected once. What was sequenced was whole blood. The receptors here all came from an adult who was a healthcare worker with PCR-confirmed SARS-CoV-2 infection or an uninfected control (not recorded which).

This clonotype was seen repeatedly, ten times or more. The chain recombines TRBV7-2 with TRBJ2-2, with D perhaps TRBD1 (6 bases). The CDR3 is 13 amino acids. CDR1 SGHTA and CDR2 FQGNSA come from the germline V gene. V was trimmed by 5 bases and J by 5 bases, leaving 9 bases between them. As DNA, the CDR3 is TGTGCCAGCAGCGAAAGGGGGACCGGGGAGCTGTTTTTT. Its translation is CASSERGTGELFF.

This clonotype appeared many times. The gene calls are TRBV6-2 or TRBV6-3 and TRBJ2-1; D is perhaps TRBD1 (5 bases). Looked up from germline, CDR1 is MNHEY and CDR2 is SVGEGT. CDR3 length: 16 amino acids. V was trimmed by 9 bases and J by 2 bases, leaving 20 bases between them. Here the CDR3 DNA reads TGTGCCAGTAAACCCCAGGGTAAACCTCCCTACAATGAGCAGTTCTTC. Residues: CASKPQGKPPYNEQFF.

The chain uses TRBV6-1 and TRBJ1-1; D call uncertain. CDR1 and CDR2 from the germline V gene are MNHNS and SASEGT. The V and J ends lost 2 bases and 3 bases respectively, with 13 bases between them. The CDR3 runs to 15 residues. DNA for the CDR3: TGTGCCAGCAGTGAATCGTCTTTGGGGTACACTGAAGCTTTCTTT. It translates to CASSESSLGYTEAFF.

This clonotype has ten or more counts. The rearrangement uses TRBV11-2 and TRBJ2-7, with 9 positions matching TRBD1. Germline trimming cut 0 bases from V and 3 bases from J; bases unmatched to any gene: 6. The V gene's germline CDR1 is SGHAT and CDR2 FQNNGV. The CDR3 is 16 amino acids. CDR3 nucleotide sequence: TGTGCCAGCAGCTTAGACCTCGGGACAGGGCGCTACGAGCAGTACTTC. The encoded protein is CASSLDLGTGRYEQYF.

The V call is TRBV7-2, the J call TRBJ2-1; 11 bases are shared with TRBD2. Germline V gene data show CDR1 as SGHTA and CDR2 as FQGNSA. The CDR3 loop spans 17 amino acids. V lost 2 bases, J lost 7 bases, and 10 bases stayed unmatched. CDR3 nucleotides: TGTGCCAGCAGCTTAAACGGTAGATTAGCGGGGGGGAATGAGCAGTTCTTC. Translation gives CASSLNGRLAGGNEQFF.

This clonotype was seen at least ten times. The CDR3: CAWSRGARSDTEAFF. The CDR3 nucleotides are TGTGCCTGGAGTCGGGGGGCTAGGTCGGACACTGAAGCTTTCTTT. The chain links TRBV30 to TRBJ1-1; tentatively, D is TRBD1 (6 bases). CDR3 length: 15 residues. Germline assignment: CDR1 GTSNPN and CDR2 SVGIG (reference sequence). V was pared by 2 bases and J by 3 bases, with 16 bases between.

V gene TRBV15 combines with J gene TRBJ2-7, with D unresolved. From germline, CDR1 is LNHNV and CDR2 YYDKDF (reference sequence). V lost 3 bases, J lost 5 bases, and 5 bases lay in between. This CDR3 region has 11 residues. DNA for the CDR3: TGTGCCACCAGCAGGGGGAACGAGCAGTACTTC. Amino acid sequence: CATSRGNEQYF.

This clonotype was found many times. CDR3 in amino acids: CASSTFYEQYF. The CDR3 coding sequence is TGTGCCAGCTCGACTTTCTACGAGCAGTACTTC. The V gene is TRBV12-3 or TRBV12-4, the J gene TRBJ2-7; D gene unclear. There are 11 residues in the CDR3. V gave up 8 bases and J gave up 3 bases, with 8 bases separating them.

This clonotype was observed a few times. V gene TRBV6-6 combines with J gene TRBJ1-6; D is perhaps TRBD1 (5 bases). V lost 11 bases to trimming and J lost 6 bases, with 14 bases between them. The CDR3 runs 13 residues. Germline V CDR1 and CDR2: MNHNY, SVGAGI (reference sequence). CDR3 loop: CAALGRLNSPLHF. The CDR3, as DNA: TGTGCCGCCCTGGGACGTCTTAATTCACCCCTCCACTTT.